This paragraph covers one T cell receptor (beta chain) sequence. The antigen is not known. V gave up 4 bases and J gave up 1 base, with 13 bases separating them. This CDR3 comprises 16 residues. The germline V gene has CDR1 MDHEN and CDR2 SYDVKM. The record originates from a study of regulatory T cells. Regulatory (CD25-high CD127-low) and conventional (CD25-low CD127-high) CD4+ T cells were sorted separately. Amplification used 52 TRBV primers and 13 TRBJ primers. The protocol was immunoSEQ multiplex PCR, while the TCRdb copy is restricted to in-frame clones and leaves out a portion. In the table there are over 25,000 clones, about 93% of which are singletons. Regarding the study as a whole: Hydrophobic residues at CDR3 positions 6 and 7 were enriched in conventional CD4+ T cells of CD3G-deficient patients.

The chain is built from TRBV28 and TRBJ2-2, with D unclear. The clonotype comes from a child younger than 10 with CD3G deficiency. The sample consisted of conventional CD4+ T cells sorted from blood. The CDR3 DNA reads TGTGCCAGCAGTTCCCCTTCGGAACTGAACACCGGGGAGCTGTTTTTT. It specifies CASSSPSELNTGELFF.